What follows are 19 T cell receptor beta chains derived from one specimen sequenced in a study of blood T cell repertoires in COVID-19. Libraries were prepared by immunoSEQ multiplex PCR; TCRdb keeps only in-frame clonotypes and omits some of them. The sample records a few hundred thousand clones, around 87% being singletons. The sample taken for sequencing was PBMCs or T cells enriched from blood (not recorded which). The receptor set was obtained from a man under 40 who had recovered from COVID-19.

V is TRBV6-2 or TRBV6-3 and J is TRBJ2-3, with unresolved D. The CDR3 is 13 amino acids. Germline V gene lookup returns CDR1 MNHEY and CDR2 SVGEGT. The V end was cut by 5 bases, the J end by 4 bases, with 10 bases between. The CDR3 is CASSPVGPDTQYF. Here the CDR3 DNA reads TGTGCCAGCAGTCCCGTGGGCCCAGATACGCAGTATTTT.

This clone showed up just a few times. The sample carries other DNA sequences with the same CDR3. CDR3 protein: CASSPGTGGEQYF. DNA for the CDR3: TGTGCCAGCAGCCCTGGGACAGGGGGCGAGCAGTACTTC. The chain has TRBV11-2 and TRBJ2-7, with 11 bases that match TRBD1. The length of the CDR3 is 13 residues. Germline V gives CDR1 SGHAT, CDR2 FQNNGV. Germline trimming cut 5 bases from V and 6 bases from J; bases unmatched to any gene: 3.

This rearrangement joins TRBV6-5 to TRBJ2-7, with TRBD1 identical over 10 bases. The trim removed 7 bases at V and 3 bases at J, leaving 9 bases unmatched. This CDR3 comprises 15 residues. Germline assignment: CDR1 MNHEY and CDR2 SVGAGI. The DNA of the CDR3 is TGTGCCAGCACTATGGACAGGGGGTCCCTCTACGAGCAGTACTTC. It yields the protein CASTMDRGSLYEQYF.

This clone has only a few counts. CDR3 sequence reads: CASSLGPSTGVEKLFF. CDR3 in DNA: TGTGCCAGCAGCTTAGGGCCCTCGACAGGGGTTGAAAAACTGTTTTTT. This chain connects TRBV7-2 to TRBJ1-4, with TRBD1 matching over 8 bases. J gave up 7 bases and V 1 base, and 8 bases lay outside the gene matches. Germline values: CDR1 SGHTA, CDR2 FQGNSA. This CDR3 contains 16 residues. The full variable domain, its missing parts supplied by reference TRBV7-2 and TRBJ1-4, is GAGVSQSPSNKVTEKGKDVELRCDPISGHTALYWYRQSLGQGLEFLIYFQGNSAPDKSGLPSDRFSAERTGGSVSTLTIQRTQQEDSAVYLCASSLGPSTGVEKLFFGSGTQLSVL.

CDR3 nucleotides: TGTGCCAGCAGCTTACCCGTCAGGCTCTACAATGAGCAGTTCTTC. Amino acids: CASSLPVRLYNEQFF. The rearrangement joins TRBV7-2 to TRBJ2-1; no definite D call. CDR3 length equals 15 residues. The V gene lost 2 bases and the J gene lost 3 bases, with 11 bases spanning the gap. Germline assignment: CDR1 SGHTA and CDR2 FQGNSA.

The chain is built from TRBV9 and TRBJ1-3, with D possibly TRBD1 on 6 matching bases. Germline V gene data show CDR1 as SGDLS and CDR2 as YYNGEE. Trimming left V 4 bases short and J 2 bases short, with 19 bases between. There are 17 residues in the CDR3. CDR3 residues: CASSFRQDHGPGNTIYF. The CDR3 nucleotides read TGTGCCAGCAGCTTCCGACAGGACCACGGCCCTGGAAACACCATATATTTT.

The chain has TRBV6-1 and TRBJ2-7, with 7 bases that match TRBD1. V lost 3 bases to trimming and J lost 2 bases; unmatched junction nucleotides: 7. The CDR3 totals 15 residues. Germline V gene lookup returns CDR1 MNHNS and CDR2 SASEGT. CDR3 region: CASSENRDSTYEQYF. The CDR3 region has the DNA TGTGCCAGCAGTGAGAACCGGGACAGCACCTACGAGCAGTACTTC.

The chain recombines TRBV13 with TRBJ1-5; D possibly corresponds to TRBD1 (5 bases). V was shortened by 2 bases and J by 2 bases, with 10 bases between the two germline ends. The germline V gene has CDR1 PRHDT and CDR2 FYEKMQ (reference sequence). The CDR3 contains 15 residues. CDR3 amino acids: CASSLRGLGNQPQHF. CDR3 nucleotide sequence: TGTGCCAGCAGCTTAAGGGGTTTGGGCAATCAGCCCCAGCATTTT.

For the CDR3, the DNA is TGTGCCAGTAGTCTGGGGGGGCAGAGAGAGAACACTGAAGCTTTCTTT. Translated, it gives CASSLGGQRENTEAFF. This chain uses TRBV19 with TRBJ1-1; tentatively, D is TRBD1 (6 bases). CDR3 length equals 16 residues. CDR1 is LNHDA, CDR2 SQIVND, per germline (reference sequence). Trimming cost V 5 bases and J 1 base, with 17 bases left between them.

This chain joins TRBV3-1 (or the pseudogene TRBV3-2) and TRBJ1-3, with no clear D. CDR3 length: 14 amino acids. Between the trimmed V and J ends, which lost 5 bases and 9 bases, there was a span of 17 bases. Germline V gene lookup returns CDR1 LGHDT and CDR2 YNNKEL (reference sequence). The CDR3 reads CASSGWAESFTIYF. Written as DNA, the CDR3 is TGTGCCAGCAGCGGCTGGGCCGAGAGTTTCACCATATATTTT.

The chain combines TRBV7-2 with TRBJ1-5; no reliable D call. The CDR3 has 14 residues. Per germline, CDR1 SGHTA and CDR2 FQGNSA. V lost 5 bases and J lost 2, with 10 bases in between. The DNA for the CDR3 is TGTGCCAGCAGCCCTAATCTGGGCAATCAGCCCCAGCATTTT. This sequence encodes CASSPNLGNQPQHF.

CDR3 DNA: TGCAGCGTTGAGGGGGGACAGAGAGGCTACGAGCAGTACTTC. The encoded protein is CSVEGGQRGYEQYF. The rearrangement uses TRBV29-1 and TRBJ2-7; maybe TRBD1 (7 bases). V lost 3 bases and J 3 bases, leaving 15 bases between the germline ends. Germline lookup yields CDR1 SQVTM and CDR2 ANQGSEA. The CDR3 has 14 amino acids.

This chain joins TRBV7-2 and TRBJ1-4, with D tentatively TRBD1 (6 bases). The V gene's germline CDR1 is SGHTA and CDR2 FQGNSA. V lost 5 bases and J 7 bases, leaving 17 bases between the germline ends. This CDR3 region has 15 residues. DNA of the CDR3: TGTGCCAGCAGCCCCACAGGGTTCGGGTTTGAAAAACTGTTTTTT. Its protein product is CASSPTGFGFEKLFF. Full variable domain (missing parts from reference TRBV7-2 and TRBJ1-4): GAGVSQSPSNKVTEKGKDVELRCDPISGHTALYWYRQSLGQGLEFLIYFQGNSAPDKSGLPSDRFSAERTGGSVSTLTIQRTQQEDSAVYLCASSPTGFGFEKLFFGSGTQLSVL.

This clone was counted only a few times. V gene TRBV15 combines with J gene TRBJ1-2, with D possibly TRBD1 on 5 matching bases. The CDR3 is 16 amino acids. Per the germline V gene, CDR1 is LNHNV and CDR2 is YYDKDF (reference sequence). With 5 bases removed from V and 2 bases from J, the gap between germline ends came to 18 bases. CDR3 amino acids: CATSPRGNKYNYGYTF. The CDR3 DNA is TGTGCCACCAGCCCCCGGGGGAACAAGTACAACTATGGCTACACCTTC.

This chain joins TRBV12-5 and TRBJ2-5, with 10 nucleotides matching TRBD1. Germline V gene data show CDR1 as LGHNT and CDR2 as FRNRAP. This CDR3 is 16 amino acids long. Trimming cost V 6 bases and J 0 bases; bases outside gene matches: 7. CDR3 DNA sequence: TGTGCTAGTGGGACACCGGGACAGGGGAACCAAGAGACCCAGTACTTC. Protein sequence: CASGTPGQGNQETQYF. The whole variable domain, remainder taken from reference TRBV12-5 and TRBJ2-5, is DARVTQTPRHKVTEMGQEVTMRCQPILGHNTVFWYRQTMMQGLELLAYFRNRAPLDDSGMPKDRFSAEMPDATLATLKIQPSEPRDSAVYFCASGTPGQGNQETQYFGPGTRLLVL.

The CDR3 DNA reads TGCGCCAGCAGCCAAGGGGGACAGTTTTCCTACGAGCAGTACTTC. The encoded protein is CASSQGGQFSYEQYF. The chain carries TRBV4-1 and TRBJ2-7; 7 nucleotides agree with TRBD1. Losses at the gene ends were 1 base for V and 1 base for J; bases not matched to a gene: 4. CDR3 length: 15 amino acids. The V gene's germline CDR1 is MGHRA and CDR2 YSYEKL.

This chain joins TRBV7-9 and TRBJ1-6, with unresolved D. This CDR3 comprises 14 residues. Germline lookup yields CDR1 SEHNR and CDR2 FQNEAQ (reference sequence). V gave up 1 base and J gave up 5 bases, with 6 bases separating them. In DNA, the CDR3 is TGTGCCAGCAGCTTAGGGCAGAATAATTCACCCCTCCACTTT. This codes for CASSLGQNNSPLHF.

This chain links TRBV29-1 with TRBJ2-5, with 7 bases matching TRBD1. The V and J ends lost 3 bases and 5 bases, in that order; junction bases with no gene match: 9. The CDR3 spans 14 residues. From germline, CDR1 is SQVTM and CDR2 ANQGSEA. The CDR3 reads CSVDSRGLEETQYF. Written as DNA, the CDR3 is TGCAGCGTTGATTCTAGGGGGCTGGAGGAGACCCAGTACTTC.

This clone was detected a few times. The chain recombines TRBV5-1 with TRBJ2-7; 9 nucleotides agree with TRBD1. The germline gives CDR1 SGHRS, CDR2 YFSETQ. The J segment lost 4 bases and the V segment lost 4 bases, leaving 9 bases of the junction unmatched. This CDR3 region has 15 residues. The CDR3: CASSLGRTGVYEQYF. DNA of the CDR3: TGCGCCAGCAGCCTGGGACGGACAGGGGTATACGAGCAGTACTTC.